The sequence of this T cell receptor (beta chain) was determined in a study of OX40 agonist ivuxolimab in advanced cancers. At the level of the study: Having had anti-PD-1, anti-PD-L1 or anti-CTLA-4 therapy before was allowed, and roughly 39% had some. Partial responses occurred in three patients (one hepatocellular carcinoma, two cutaneous melanoma). Overall study results and limits: Clonal expansion by week 6 occurred in CD4+ and CD8+ blood T cells (at 0.1 to 3.0 mg/kg).

Sequencing was performed with immunoSEQ multiplex PCR; in TCRdb, only in-frame clones are kept and a portion is missing. This repertoire shows approximately 70,000 clones, 82% found once; its top ten account for about 7%. From germline, CDR1 is SGHTA and CDR2 FQGNSA. CDR3 length: 15 residues. J was trimmed by 7 bases and V by 3 bases; bases with no gene match: 7. To note about this clone: Antigen specificity is unknown.

The chain employs TRBV7-2 and TRBJ1-1; TRBD1 aligns across 11 bases. The source is an adult with an advanced solid tumor such as melanoma, head and neck, liver or kidney cancer. The sample in question was CD4+ or CD8+ T cells sorted from blood, obtained in a trial of the OX40 agonist ivuxolimab. CDR3 residues: CASSFGTGGDSEAFF. The CDR3 DNA sequence: TGTGCCAGCAGCTTCGGGACAGGGGGGGACAGTGAAGCTTTCTTT.